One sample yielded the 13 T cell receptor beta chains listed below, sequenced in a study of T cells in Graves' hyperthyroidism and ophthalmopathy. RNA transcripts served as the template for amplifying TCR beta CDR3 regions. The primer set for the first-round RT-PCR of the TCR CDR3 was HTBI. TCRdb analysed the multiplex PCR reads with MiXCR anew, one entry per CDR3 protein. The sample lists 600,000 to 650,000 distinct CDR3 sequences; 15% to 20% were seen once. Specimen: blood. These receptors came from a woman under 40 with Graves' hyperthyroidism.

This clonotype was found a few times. CDR3 bases: TGTGCCAGTAGTGAAAGAGTCGAGGGGAAGCTGTTTTTT. Its protein is CASSERVEGKLFF. The rearrangement uses TRBV19 and TRBJ2-2; TRBD1 or TRBD2 may be the D gene (5 bases each). V lost 5 bases to trimming and J lost 12 bases, with 16 bases between them. The germline V gene has CDR1 LNHDA and CDR2 SQIVND (reference sequence). The CDR3 is 13 amino acids.

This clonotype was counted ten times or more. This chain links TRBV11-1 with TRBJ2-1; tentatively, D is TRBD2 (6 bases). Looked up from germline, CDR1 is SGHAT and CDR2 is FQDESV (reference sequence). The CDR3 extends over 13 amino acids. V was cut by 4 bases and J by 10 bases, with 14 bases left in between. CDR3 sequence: CASSSLLAGEQFF. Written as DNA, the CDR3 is TGTGCCAGCAGCTCCCTACTAGCTGGCGAGCAGTTCTTC.

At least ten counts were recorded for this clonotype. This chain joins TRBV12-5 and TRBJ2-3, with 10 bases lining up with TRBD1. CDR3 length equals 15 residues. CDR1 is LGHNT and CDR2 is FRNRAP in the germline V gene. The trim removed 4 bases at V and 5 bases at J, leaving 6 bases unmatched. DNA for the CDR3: TGTGCTAGTGGTTACGGGACAGGGGTCGGAGATACGCAGTATTTT. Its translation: CASGYGTGVGDTQYF.

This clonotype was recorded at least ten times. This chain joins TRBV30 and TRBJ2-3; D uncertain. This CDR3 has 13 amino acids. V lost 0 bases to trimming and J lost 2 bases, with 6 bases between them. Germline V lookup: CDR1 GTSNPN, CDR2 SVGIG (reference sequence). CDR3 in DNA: TGTGCCTGGAGTGTGGCGGCCACAGATACGCAGTATTTT. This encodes CAWSVAATDTQYF.

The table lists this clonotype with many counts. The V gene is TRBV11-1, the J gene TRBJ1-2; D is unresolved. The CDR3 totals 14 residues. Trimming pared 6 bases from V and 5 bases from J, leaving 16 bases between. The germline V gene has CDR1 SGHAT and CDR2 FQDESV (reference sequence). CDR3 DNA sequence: TGTGCCAGCAGAAACCTCATGCAGCCTTATGGCTACACCTTC. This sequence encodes CASRNLMQPYGYTF.

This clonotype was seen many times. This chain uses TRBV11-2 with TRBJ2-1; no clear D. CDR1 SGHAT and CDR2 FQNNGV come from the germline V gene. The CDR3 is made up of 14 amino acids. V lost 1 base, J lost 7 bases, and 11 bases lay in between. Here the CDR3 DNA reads TGTGCCAGCAGCTTAGTTGCTAGTTTGAATGAGCAGTTCTTC. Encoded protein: CASSLVASLNEQFF.

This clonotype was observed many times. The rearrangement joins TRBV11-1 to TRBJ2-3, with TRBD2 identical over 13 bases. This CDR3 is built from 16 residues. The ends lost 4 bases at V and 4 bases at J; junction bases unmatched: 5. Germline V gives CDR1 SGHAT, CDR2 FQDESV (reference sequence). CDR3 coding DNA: TGTGCCAGCAGCTCCCGGACTAGCGGGAGTGCAGATACGCAGTATTTT. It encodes CASSSRTSGSADTQYF.

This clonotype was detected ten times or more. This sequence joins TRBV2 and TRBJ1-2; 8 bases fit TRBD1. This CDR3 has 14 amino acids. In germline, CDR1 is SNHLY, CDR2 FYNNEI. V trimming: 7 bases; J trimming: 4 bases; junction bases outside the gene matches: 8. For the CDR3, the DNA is TGTGCCAGCATATTAGACAGGGGTTCCTATGGCTACACCTTC. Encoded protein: CASILDRGSYGYTF.

The CDR3 spells CASSYLRGVEQFF. DNA for the CDR3: TGTGCCAGCAGTTACCTCAGGGGGGTTGAGCAGTTCTTC. This sequence joins TRBV6-5 and TRBJ2-1, with a possible D match to TRBD1 (7 bases). In germline, CDR1 is MNHEY, CDR2 SVGAGI. The CDR3 contains 13 residues. Trimming stripped 2 bases from V and 9 bases from J, with 11 bases between.

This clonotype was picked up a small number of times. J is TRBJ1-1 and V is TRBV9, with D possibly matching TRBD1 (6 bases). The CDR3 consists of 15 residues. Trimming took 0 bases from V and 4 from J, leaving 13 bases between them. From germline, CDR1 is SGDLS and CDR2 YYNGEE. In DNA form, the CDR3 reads TGTGCCAGCAGCGTAGGAGTGGGGGCCGCCACTGAAGCTTTCTTT. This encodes CASSVGVGAATEAFF.

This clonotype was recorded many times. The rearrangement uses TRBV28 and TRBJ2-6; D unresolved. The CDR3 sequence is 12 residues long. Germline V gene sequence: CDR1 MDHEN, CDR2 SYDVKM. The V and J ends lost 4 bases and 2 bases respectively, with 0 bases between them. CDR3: CASSSGANVLTF. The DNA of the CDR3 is TGTGCCAGCAGTTCTGGGGCCAACGTCCTGACTTTC.

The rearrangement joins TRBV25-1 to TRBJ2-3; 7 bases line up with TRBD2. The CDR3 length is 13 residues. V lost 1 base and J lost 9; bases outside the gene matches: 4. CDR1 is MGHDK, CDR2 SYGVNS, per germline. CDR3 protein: CASSESGGVTQYF. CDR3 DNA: TGTGCCAGCAGTGAATCTGGGGGGGTAACGCAGTATTTT.

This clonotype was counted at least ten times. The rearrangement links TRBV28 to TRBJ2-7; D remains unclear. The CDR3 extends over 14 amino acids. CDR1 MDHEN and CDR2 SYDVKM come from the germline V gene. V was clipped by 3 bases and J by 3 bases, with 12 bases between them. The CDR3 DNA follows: TGTGCCAGCAGTTTTTATAACACCGGCTACGAGCAGTACTTC. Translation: CASSFYNTGYEQYF.